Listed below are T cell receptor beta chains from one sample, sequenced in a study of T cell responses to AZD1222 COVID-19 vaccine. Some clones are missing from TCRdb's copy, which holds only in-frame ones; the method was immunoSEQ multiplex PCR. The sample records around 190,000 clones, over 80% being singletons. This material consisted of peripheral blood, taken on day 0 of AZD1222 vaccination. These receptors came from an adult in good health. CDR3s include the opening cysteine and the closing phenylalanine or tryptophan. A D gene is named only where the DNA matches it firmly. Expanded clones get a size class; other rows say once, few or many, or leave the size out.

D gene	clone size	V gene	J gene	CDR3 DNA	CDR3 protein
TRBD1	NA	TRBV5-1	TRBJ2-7	TGCGCCAGCAGCTCCAGCCGGGACAGGGGAACCGGCTCTCCTTCCTACGAGCAGTACTTC	CASSSSRDRGTGSPSYEQYF
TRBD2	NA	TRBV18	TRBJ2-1	TGTGCCAGCTCACCCACTAGCGGGGTCTCCTACAATGAGCAGTTCTTC	CASSPTSGVSYNEQFF
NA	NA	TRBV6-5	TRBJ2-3	TGTGCCAGCAGAACGAAGGGGGGGCCAGATACGCAGTATTTT	CASRTKGGPDTQYF
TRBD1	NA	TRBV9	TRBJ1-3	TGTGCCAGCAGCGTAGGTCGGGACAGGGCTGGAAACACCATATATTTT	CASSVGRDRAGNTIYF
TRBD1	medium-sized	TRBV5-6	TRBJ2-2	TGTGCCAGCAGCTTCCTGACAGGGGCGGGCACCGGGGAGCTGTTTTTT	CASSFLTGAGTGELFF
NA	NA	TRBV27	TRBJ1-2	TGTGCCAGCAGTTTTGGGCAGCGCTATGGCTACACCTTC	CASSFGQRYGYTF
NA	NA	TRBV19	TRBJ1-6	TGTGCCAGTAGTATATGGTCAACTCTAGGGGATTCACCCCTCCACTTT	CASSIWSTLGDSPLHF
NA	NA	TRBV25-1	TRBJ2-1	TGTGCCAGCAGTCCCCGTCGGGGCTCCTACAATGAGCAGTTCTTC	CASSPRRGSYNEQFF
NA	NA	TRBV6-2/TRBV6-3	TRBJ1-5	TGTGCCAGCAGTCTACTCCGGGGGGGTCAGCCCCAGCATTTT	CASSLLRGGQPQHF
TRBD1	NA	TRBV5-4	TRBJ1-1	TGTGCCAGCAGCTTGGGACAGGGGGCGTACGCTGAAGCTTTCTTT	CASSLGQGAYAEAFF
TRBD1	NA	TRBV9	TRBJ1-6	TGTGCCAGCAGCGTAGGGACAGGGCTTTCACCCCTCCACTTT	CASSVGTGLSPLHF
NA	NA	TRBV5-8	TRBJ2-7	TGTGCCAGCAGCTTGGAGGGCGGTAGTTCAGTCTACGAGCAGTACTTC	CASSLEGGSSVYEQYF
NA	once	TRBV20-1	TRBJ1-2	TGCAGTGCCAGTGGGGCGGGTGGCTACACCTTC	CSASGAGGYTF
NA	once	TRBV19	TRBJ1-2	TGTGCCAGTAGTATCTTTGGTCAGGGAGCAGACTATGGCTACACCTTC	CASSIFGQGADYGYTF
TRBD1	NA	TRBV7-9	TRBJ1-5	TGTGCCAGCAGCTTAAGTTCAGGGGGGTCAAATCAGCCCCAGCATTTT	CASSLSSGGSNQPQHF
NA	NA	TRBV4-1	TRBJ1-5	TGCGCCAGCAGCCAACGACCAGGTCAGCCCCAGCATTTT	CASSQRPGQPQHF
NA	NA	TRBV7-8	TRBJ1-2	TGTGCCAGCAGCTTAGGGAACCGGGGGGACTATGGCTACACCTTC	CASSLGNRGDYGYTF
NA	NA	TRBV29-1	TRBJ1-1	TGCAGCGTTGTTGGGTTTTTTAACACTGAAGCTTTCTTT	CSVVGFFNTEAFF
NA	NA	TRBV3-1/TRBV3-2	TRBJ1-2	TGTGCCAGCAGCCAGGTGAATGGCTACACCTTC	CASSQVNGYTF
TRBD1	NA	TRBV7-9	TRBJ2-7	TGTGCCAGCAGCCAGGGACAGCGGCCCGAGCAGTACTTC	CASSQGQRPEQYF
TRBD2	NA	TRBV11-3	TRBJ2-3	TGTGCCAGCAGCTTAGGAAGTGCGGGGGGTCAAGTGGATACGCAGTATTTT	CASSLGSAGGQVDTQYF
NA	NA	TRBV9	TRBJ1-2	TGTGCCAGCAGCGTAGCTCGGGGGATTGGCTACACCTTC	CASSVARGIGYTF
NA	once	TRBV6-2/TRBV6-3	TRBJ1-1	TGTGCCAGCAGTCTCAGACAGGTCACTGAAGCTTTCTTT	CASSLRQVTEAFF
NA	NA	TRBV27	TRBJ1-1	TGTGCCAGCAGTCAACAAGGGGGAAGCGCTGAAGCTTTCTTT	CASSQQGGSAEAFF
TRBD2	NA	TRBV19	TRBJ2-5	TGTGCCAGTAGTTTACTAGCGGAGCCCCCGGAGACCCAGTACTTC	CASSLLAEPPETQYF
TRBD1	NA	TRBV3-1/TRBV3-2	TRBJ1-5	TGTGCCAGCAGCGATTCGAGTAACAGGGGAGGTTATAGCAATCAGCCCCAGCATTTT	CASSDSSNRGGYSNQPQHF
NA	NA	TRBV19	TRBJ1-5	TGTGCCAGTAGTATATTAGGGCCCGGAATCCAGCCCCAGCATTTT	CASSILGPGIQPQHF
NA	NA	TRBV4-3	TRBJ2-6	TGCGCCAGCAGCCAAGGGGGCAGGGTTGGGGCCAACGTCCTGACTTTC	CASSQGGRVGANVLTF
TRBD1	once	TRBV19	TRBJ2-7	TGTGCCAGTACAGTAGGACAGGGGTCCTACGAGCAGTACTTC	CASTVGQGSYEQYF
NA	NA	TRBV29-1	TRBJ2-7	TGCAGCGTCGCGCGAGGGCTTCCCTACGAGCAGTACTTC	CSVARGLPYEQYF
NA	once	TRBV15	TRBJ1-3	TGTGCCACCAGCAGAGACGGGACAACTGGAAACACCATATATTTT	CATSRDGTTGNTIYF
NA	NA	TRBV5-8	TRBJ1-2	TGTGCCAGCAGCTTGCAGACCGCCGGTGGGGGCTACACCTTC	CASSLQTAGGGYTF
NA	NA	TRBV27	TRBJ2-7	TGTGCCAGCAGCTCTCCGGGACACACCTACGAGCAGTACTTC	CASSSPGHTYEQYF
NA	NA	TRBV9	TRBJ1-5	TGTGCCAGCAATTATTACAGGGCACTTTATAGCAATCAGCCCCAGCATTTT	CASNYYRALYSNQPQHF
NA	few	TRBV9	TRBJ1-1	TGTGCCAGCACGCGTAGACAGACAGCGAACACTGAAGCTTTCTTT	CASTRRQTANTEAFF
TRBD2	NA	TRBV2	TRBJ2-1	TGTGCCAGCAGCCCTAATCGGGGGGGGGTGTACAATGAGCAGTTCTTC	CASSPNRGGVYNEQFF
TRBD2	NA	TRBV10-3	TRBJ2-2	TGTGCCATCAGCCGACTAGCGGGGATGAACACCGGGGAGCTGTTTTTT	CAISRLAGMNTGELFF
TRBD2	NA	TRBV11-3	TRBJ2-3	TGTGCCAGCAGCATCGGACTAGGAGATACGCAGTATTTT	CASSIGLGDTQYF
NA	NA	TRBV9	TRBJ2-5	TGTGCCAGCAGCCCCGGTGGGCAGCGCCAAGAGACCCAGTACTTC	CASSPGGQRQETQYF
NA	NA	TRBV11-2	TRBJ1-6	TGTGCCAGCAGCCTTACGTATAATTCACCCCTCCACTTT	CASSLTYNSPLHF
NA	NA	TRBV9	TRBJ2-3	TGTGCCAGCAGCGTAGACGGAACTAGCACAGATACGCAGTATTTT	CASSVDGTSTDTQYF
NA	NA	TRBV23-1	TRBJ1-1	TGCGCCAGCAGTCAATCACTCGGGGGTGCTTCTATGAACACTGAAGCTTTCTTT	CASSQSLGGASMNTEAFF
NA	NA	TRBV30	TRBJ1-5	TGTGCCTGGAGTGTCCCGGGGTATAGCAATCAGCCCCAGCATTTT	CAWSVPGYSNQPQHF
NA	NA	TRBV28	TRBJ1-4	TGTGCCAGCAGCGGCTCAACAGGCATAAGGGAAAAACTGTTTTTT	CASSGSTGIREKLFF
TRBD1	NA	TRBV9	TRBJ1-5	TGTGCCAGCAGCCGACAGGGAGATGGCAATCAGCCCCAGCATTTT	CASSRQGDGNQPQHF
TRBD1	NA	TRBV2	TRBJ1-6	TGTGCCAGCAGTGCAACGGAGGGGGCGCGTTCACCCCTCCACTTT	CASSATEGARSPLHF
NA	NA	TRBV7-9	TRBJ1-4	TGTGCCAGCAGATCAGGGGCGGGTAATGAAAAACTGTTTTTT	CASRSGAGNEKLFF
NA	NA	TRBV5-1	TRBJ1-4	TGCGCCAGCAGCTCGTCAGAATTCAGTGAAAAACTGTTTTTT	CASSSSEFSEKLFF
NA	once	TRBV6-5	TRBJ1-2	TGTGCCAGCACTCTTCTACCCACTAACTATGGCTACACCTTC	CASTLLPTNYGYTF
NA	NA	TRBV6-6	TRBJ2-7	TGTGCCAGCAGTTACTCGACAGTTCCCGAGCAGTACTTC	CASSYSTVPEQYF
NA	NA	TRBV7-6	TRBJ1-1	TGTGCCAGCAGCTCGGTCGGCAGGGCCTTGAACACTGAAGCTTTCTTT	CASSSVGRALNTEAFF
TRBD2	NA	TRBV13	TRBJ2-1	TGTGCCAGCAGCCGTAGCGGGGGGCCGATCTACAATGAGCAGTTCTTC	CASSRSGGPIYNEQFF